This TCR beta chain comes out of a study of T-cell memory formation after mild COVID-19 (dated by TCRdb to the early 2020s). About the study as a whole: TCR sequence clusters from the two donors were found to be largely donor specific. Two young, previously healthy adult volunteers made up the cohort, one male and one female. In a couple of donors, T-cell clones that expanded and contracted after mild COVID-19 were tracked by sequencing TCRalpha and TCRbeta repertoires over time. The full study reports these points: Contracting CD4+ clones were located mainly in the CM and EM memory subsets, whereas CD8+ clones were found to be enriched in EMRA. Whether the second-wave clones peaking on day 37 were SARS-CoV-2 specific was not confirmed. The detection of some responding clones in pre-infection memory suggests that pre-existing cross-reactive memory T cells joined the SARS-CoV-2 response. Clones contracting from day 15 to 85 had balanced CD4/CD8 phenotypes, while a second wave expanding from day 15 to 37 was biased towards CD4+. The study included only two mild cases, and larger cohorts that include severe cases with pre-infection samples were judged to be necessary.

Ficoll-Paque density gradient centrifugation was used to isolate PBMCs. The sequencing machine was an Illumina NovaSeq 6000. Using 5'RACE with constant-segment primers, TCRalpha and TCRbeta cDNA libraries were constructed, with sample barcodes and unique molecular identifiers added in the process. RNA was extracted from every sample with Trizol reagent. Libraries were amplified in two PCR steps, with a second sample barcode and Illumina TruSeq adapters added in the second step. Sequencing of the libraries was done on an Illumina NovaSeq, producing 2 x 150 bp paired-end reads. From the authors' description of their analysis: With migec v1.2.7, reads were demultiplexed and then collapsed into UMI-guided consensus sequences. Using mixcr v2.1.11, UMI consensuses were aligned to TRA and TRB V and J templates and then assembled into clonotypes. Expanded or contracted clonotypes were those called significant by both edgeR and NoisET, with noise models trained on biological replicates. edgeR calls used a false discovery rate-adjusted p below 0.01 and a log2 fold-change threshold of 1. As an exploratory analysis of dynamics, max-normalized trajectories of the 1000 most abundant clonotypes were examined by PCA with hierarchical clustering. The CD4 or CD8 phenotype of responding clones was assigned using the separately sequenced CD4+ and CD8+ repertoires. The raw public reads went through TCRdb reprocessing: fastp at Q25, MiXCR clone calling, in-frame beta chains kept. Entries that share a CDR3 protein sequence are merged under the most common genes and DNA. The V and J calls follow TCRdb's processing rather than the paper's. Here the sample has about 290,000 distinct CDR3 sequences; approximately 18% occur a single time. The biggest ten clones account for 23% of the sample.

Including cysteine and phenylalanine, the CDR3 has 13 amino acids. Here the CDR3 DNA is all that survives: 39 bases in frame from base 1. V loses 1 base, J loses 15 bases, and the germline ends lie 16 bases apart. From a lookup of the germline V gene, CDR1 and CDR2 are MGHRA and YSYEKL. Concerning this clonotype: Its antigen remains unidentified. The sample holds no much larger clone one base away, and base qualities are not on file.

The specimen sequenced was PBMCs or a T cell subset sorted from them (not recorded which). The clonotype originates from a man aged 18 to 30 who had mild COVID-19 (a few samples of this study predate the infection). The sample titles of this study are shuffled in the database, so cell type and time point are left out; the donor was told from shared clones. The rearranged chain carries TRBV4-1 and TRBJ2-4, with an unclear D gene assignment. The DNA is as follows: TGCGCCAGCAGCCAAGGAAGTCGCTGGGCCCGGTACTTC. The translation is CASSQGSRWARYF.